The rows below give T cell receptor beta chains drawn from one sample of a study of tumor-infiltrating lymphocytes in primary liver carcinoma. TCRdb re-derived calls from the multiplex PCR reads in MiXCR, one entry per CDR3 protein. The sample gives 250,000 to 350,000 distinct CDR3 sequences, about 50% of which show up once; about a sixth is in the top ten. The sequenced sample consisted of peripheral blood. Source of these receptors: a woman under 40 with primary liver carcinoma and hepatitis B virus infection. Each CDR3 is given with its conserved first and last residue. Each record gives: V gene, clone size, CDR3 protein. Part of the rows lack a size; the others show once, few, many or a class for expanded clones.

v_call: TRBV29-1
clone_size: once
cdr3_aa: CSARQDRNQLQHF

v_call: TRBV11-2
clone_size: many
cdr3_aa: CASSDRSYEQYF

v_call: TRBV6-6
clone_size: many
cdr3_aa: CASSEGQNTEAFF

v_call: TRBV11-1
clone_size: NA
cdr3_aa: CASSLVAGTYEQHF

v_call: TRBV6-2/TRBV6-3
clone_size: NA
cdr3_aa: CASSKFRNGSSYEQYF

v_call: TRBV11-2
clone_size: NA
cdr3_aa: CPSSIGAFYEQYF

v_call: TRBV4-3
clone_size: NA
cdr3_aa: CASSPTRGAYNEQLF

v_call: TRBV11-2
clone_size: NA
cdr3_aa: CASSRGDPQYF

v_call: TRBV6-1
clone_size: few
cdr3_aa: CASSAPFLSGELFF

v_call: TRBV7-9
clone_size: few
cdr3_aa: CASSPIDTYQETQYF